This TCR beta chain was captured by sequencing in a study of T cells in localized non-small cell lung cancer. The trim removed 0 bases at V and 2 bases at J, leaving 4 bases unmatched. This CDR3 is built from 16 residues. The V gene's germline CDR1 is SGHRS and CDR2 YFSETQ. Regarding this clone: Antigen specificity is unknown.

Study-wide findings and caveats: Adjacent lung tissue had a median around 50 of the top 100 clones found in the tumor.

TCRdb keeps only in-frame clones here, not all; method: immunoSEQ multiplex PCR. The sample carries 40,000 to 65,000 clones, approximately 80% recorded once. The V call is TRBV5-1, the J call TRBJ2-3, with 9 bases matching TRBD2. Specimen: peripheral blood mononuclear cells, collected before any cancer treatment. The TCR originated in a man aged 35 to 69 with stage III lung adenocarcinoma. The CDR3 DNA sequence: TGCGCCAGCAGCTTGGGGACTAGCGACCCCACAGATACGCAGTATTTT. Residues: CASSLGTSDPTDTQYF.